Below, one TCR beta chain is given with its context. The clone's antigen remains unknown. The record has no base qualities; no much larger clone is one base away. The immunoSEQ Assay, a bias-controlled multiplex PCR, was used to amplify TCRbeta CDR3 regions from genomic DNA. Regarding the original processing steps: The number of nucleated cells in each sample was estimated from the amplification of reference gene primers within the assay. To quantify the absolute abundance of each unique TCRbeta CDR3 rearrangement, sequence reads were collapsed and filtered. For each sample, productive Simpson clonality was calculated by taking the square root of Simpson's diversity index across productive rearrangements. This is the immuneACCESS table as TCRdb keeps it, with only in-frame sequences that have V and J called. A part of the clones is gone; compared with another copy, unresolved V genes explain less than half, and the rest is unexplained. V and J calls plus clone size are reproduced from that table; the DNA served to infer D and trimming. For this sample the table gives 250,000 to 300,000 clones, of which approximately 90% were detected only once. The leading ten clones occupy around 2% of the sample.

Relative to germline, V is 0 bases shorter and J is 8 bases shorter, with 8 bases between their ends. The CDR3 spans 13 residues, from the cysteine through the phenylalanine. Of the read, only the CDR3 DNA is kept; its 39 bases are in frame from base 1. Participants in the prospective study were enrolled through a virtual design, were aged roughly 18 to 90 years, and lived in some 24 United States geographic areas. To assign participants to cohorts, the prospective study relied on clinical history that participants themselves reported in a screening survey and a study questionnaire. Mobile phlebotomists in the prospective study collected whole blood, serum and a nasopharyngeal or oropharyngeal swab from every participant. Additional blood draws and questionnaires over an approximately 2-month period could optionally be provided by prospective study participants. Before DNA extraction, blood samples from the prospective study were shipped at room temperature or frozen.

This specimen comes from a study of blood T cell repertoires in COVID-19 (dated by TCRdb to 2018 to 2021). With respect to the entire study: For ImmuneRACE Cohort 3, a participant was defined as recovered based on two consecutive negative NP/OP PCR tests, clearance by a healthcare professional, or resolution of symptoms. Samples covering the acute and convalescent phases of COVID-19 were provided by collaborators in the United States, Italy and Spain. The material from the prospective study consisted of cDNA or gDNA derived from T cells, B-cell-depleted T cells, or PBMCs. The dataset comprised deeply sampled blood TCRbeta repertoires from subjects exposed to, actively infected with, or recovered from COVID-19. The repertoires were made available in a free public database intended to serve as a resource for research on the immune response to SARS-CoV-2. Samples were obtained from the ongoing ImmuneRACE study (first 160 participants) and from some 1,200 subjects provided by 6 global collaborators. A de-identified subject ID, COVID-19 status, age in years and sex were almost always included in the sample metadata. HLA class I and class II types, where available, came from metadata supplied by the sample provider rather than from assay-based typing. What the study reported, not specific to this receptor: How much clinical and demographic metadata was included differed by source and by participant, and the metadata was provided uncurated.

Recombination linked TRBV12-3 or TRBV12-4 to TRBJ1-5, with the D gene not confidently named. This sequence was found in a woman aged 55-70 years in a cohort exposed to, infected with or recovered from COVID-19 (not recorded which). Sequencing used PBMCs or T cells enriched from blood (not recorded which). The base sequence is TGTGCCAGCAGTTTAGCCAGGCCGGAGCCCCAGCATTTT. Its translation is CASSLARPEPQHF.